This TCR beta chain was recovered during a study of T cells in Graves' hyperthyroidism and ophthalmopathy. Study results and limitations: From stable hyperthyroidism, ophthalmopathy was set apart by a 13 V-J model.

Template material for amplifying TCR beta CDR3 regions consisted of RNA transcripts. TCR CDR3 regions were first amplified by RT-PCR with HTBI primers. TCRdb reanalysed the multiplex PCR reads using MiXCR and keeps one entry per CDR3 protein. The table lists 100,000 to 130,000 distinct CDR3 sequences, roughly 15% of them singletons. V was cut by 4 bases and J by 4 bases, with 17 bases left in between. The germline V gene has CDR1 SEHNR and CDR2 FQNEAQ (reference sequence). The CDR3 is 15 amino acids. Clinical symptoms, serum thyroxine, TRAb, thyroid ultrasound and orbital computed tomography informed diagnoses. Concerning this clonotype itself: The antigen remains undetermined.

V is TRBV7-9 and J is TRBJ2-7; D is undetermined. The receptor was derived from a woman between 50 and 59 years old with Graves' hyperthyroidism. The sequenced material came from blood. CDR3 nucleotides: TGTGCCAGCAGCTCCCGGAGAGTTGGCCCGTACGAGCAGTACTTC. The encoded protein is CASSSRRVGPYEQYF.